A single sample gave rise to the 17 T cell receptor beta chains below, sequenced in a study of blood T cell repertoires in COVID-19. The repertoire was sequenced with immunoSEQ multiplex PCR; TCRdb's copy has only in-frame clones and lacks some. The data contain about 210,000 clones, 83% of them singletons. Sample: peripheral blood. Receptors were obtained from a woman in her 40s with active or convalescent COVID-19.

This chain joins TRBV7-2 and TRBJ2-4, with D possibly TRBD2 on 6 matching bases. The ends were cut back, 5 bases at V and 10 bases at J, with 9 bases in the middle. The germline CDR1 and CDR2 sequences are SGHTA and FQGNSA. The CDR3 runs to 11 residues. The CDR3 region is CASSRGGIQYF. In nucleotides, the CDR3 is TGTGCCAGCAGCCGGGGAGGTATTCAGTACTTC.

The CDR3 is CSASAVNQPQHF. The CDR3 bases are TGCAGTGCTAGTGCAGTAAATCAGCCCCAGCATTTT. This sequence joins TRBV20-1 and TRBJ1-5, with D hard to call. The CDR3 spans 12 residues. Deletions cut 3 bases from V and 4 bases from J, with 7 bases between. CDR1 and CDR2 (germline): DFQATT, SNEGSKA (reference sequence).

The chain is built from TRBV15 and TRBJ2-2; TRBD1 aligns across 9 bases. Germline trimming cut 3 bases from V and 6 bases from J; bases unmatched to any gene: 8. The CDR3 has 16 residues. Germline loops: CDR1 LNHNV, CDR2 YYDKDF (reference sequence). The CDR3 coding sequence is TGTGCCACCAGCAGTGGAAGACAGGGGGTAGCCGGGGAGCTGTTTTTT. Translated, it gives CATSSGRQGVAGELFF.

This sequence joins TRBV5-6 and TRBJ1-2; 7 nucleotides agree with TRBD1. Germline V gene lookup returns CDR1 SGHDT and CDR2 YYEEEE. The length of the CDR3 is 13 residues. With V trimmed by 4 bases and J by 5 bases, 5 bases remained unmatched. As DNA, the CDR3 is TGTGCCAGCAGCCCCGGGACAGTTTATGGCTACACCTTC. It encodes CASSPGTVYGYTF. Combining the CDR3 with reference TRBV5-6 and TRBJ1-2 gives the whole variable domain DAGVTQSPTHLIKTRGQQVTLRCSPKSGHDTVSWYQQALGQGPQFIFQYYEEEERQRGNFPDRFSGHQFPNYSSELNVNALLLGDSALYLCASSPGTVYGYTFGSGTRLTVV.

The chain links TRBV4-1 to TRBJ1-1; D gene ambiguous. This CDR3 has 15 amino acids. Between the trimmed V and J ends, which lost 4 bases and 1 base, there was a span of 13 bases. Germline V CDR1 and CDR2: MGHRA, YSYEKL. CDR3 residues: CASSPSSNGNTEAFF. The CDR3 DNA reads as TGCGCCAGCAGCCCATCCTCTAACGGGAACACTGAAGCTTTCTTT.

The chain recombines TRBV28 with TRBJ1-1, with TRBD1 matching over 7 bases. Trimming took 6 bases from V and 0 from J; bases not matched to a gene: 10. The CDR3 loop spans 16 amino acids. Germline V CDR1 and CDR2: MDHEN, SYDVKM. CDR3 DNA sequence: TGTGCCAGCAGCATCCGACAGGGACCTCTGAACACTGAAGCTTTCTTT. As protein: CASSIRQGPLNTEAFF. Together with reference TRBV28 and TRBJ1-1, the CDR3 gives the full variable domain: DVKVTQSSRYLVKRTGEKVFLECVQDMDHENMFWYRQDPGLGLRLIYFSYDVKMKEKGDIPEGYSVSREKKERFSLILESASTNQTSMYLCASSIRQGPLNTEAFFGQGTRLTVV.

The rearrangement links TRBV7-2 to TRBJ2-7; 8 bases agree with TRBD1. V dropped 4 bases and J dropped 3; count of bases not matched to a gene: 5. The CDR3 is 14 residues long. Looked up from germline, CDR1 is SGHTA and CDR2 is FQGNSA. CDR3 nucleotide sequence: TGTGCCAGCAGCTGGACAGGGTTCGGCTACGAGCAGTACTTC. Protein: CASSWTGFGYEQYF.

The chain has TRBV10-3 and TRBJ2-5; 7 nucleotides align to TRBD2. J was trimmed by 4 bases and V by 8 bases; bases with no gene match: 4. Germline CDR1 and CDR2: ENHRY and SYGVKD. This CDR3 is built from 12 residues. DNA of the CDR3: TGTGCCATCGGGGAGGGGAGAGAGACCCAGTACTTC. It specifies CAIGEGRETQYF.

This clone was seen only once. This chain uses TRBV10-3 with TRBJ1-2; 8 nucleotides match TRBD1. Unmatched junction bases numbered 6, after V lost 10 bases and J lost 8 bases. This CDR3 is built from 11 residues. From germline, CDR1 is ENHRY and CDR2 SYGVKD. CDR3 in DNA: TGTGCCACCGGACAGGGAGAGGGCTACACCTTC. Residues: CATGQGEGYTF.

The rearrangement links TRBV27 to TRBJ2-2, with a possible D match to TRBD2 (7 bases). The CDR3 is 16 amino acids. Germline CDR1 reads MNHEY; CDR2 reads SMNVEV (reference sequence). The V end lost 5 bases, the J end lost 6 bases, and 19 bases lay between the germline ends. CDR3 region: CASSLSTGGAPGELFF. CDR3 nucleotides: TGTGCCAGCAGTCTAAGTACGGGGGGCGCCCCCGGGGAGCTGTTTTTT.

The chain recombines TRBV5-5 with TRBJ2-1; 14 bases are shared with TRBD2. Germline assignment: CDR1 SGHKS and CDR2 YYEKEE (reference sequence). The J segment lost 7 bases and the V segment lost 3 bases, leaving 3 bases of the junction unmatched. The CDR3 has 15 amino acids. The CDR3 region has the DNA TGTGCCAGCAGCTCTTGGACTAGCGGGGGGAATGAGCAGTTCTTC. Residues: CASSSWTSGGNEQFF.

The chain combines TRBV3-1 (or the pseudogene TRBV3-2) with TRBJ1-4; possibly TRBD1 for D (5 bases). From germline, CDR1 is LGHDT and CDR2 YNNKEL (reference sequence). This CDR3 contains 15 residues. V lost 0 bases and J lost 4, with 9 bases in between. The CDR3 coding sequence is TGTGCCAGCAGCCAAGAGAAGGGGTTTAATGAAAAACTGTTTTTT. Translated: CASSQEKGFNEKLFF.

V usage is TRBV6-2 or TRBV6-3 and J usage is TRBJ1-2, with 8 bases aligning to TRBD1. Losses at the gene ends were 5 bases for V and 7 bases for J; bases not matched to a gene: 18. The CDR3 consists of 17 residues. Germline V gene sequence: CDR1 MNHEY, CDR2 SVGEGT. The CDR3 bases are TGTGCCAGCAGTCTACGGGCCCCACGAGGACAGGGCTCTGGCTACACCTTC. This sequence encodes CASSLRAPRGQGSGYTF.

CDR3 amino acids: CSVDLTGRAREQYF. CDR3 in DNA: TGCAGCGTTGATCTAACAGGGAGAGCGAGGGAGCAGTACTTC. V and J are TRBV29-1 and TRBJ2-7, with a tentative D call TRBD1 (6 bases). The CDR3 is 14 amino acids. Per the germline V gene, CDR1 is SQVTM and CDR2 is ANQGSEA. V shed 3 bases and J shed 7 bases, with 19 bases lying between them.

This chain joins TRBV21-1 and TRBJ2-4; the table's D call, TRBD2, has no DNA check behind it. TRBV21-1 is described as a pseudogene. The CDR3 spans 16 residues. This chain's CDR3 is CASSKGGDRAKNIQYF. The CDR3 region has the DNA TGTGCCAGCAGCAAAGGGGGGGACCGGGCCAAAAACATTCAGTACTTC.

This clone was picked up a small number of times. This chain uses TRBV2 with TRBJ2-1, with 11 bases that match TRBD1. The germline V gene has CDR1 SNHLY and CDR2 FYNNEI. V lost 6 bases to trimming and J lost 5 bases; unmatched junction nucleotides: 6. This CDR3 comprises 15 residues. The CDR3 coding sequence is TGTGCCAGCAGATTCGGGACAGGGGGAGACAATGAGCAGTTCTTC. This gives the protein CASRFGTGGDNEQFF.

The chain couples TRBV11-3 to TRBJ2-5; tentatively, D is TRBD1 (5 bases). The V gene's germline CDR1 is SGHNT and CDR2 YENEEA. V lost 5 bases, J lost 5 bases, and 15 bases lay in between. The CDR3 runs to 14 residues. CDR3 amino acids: CASSPPAGRETQYF. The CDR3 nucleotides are TGTGCCAGCAGCCCCCCAGCAGGGCGGGAGACCCAGTACTTC.